The 23 T cell receptor beta chains below come from one sample, sequenced in a study of shared clonotypes between healthy human individuals. Positively selected for CCR7, the CD45RO-negative cells used as naive CD8 cells excluded terminally differentiated effector memory CD45RA+ cells. The data were produced by immunoSEQ multiplex PCR, yet TCRdb's version contains in-frame clones alone and is incomplete. Of just over 2,000,000 clones listed, less than 95% are singletons. Sequences were obtained from naive CD8+ T cells sorted from blood. These receptors came from a man aged 18 to 30 in good health.

This rearrangement joins TRBV6-5 to TRBJ1-2; maybe TRBD1 (6 bases). V shed 2 bases and J shed 8 bases, with 12 bases lying between them. Germline loops: CDR1 MNHEY, CDR2 SVGAGI. The CDR3 contains 13 residues. CDR3 DNA sequence: TGTGCCAGCAGTTACCCATCAGGGGTCGGCTACACCTTC. Amino acid sequence: CASSYPSGVGYTF.

The V call is TRBV11-2, the J call TRBJ2-1; D possibly corresponds to TRBD2 (5 bases). V was shortened by 6 bases and J by 0 bases, with 12 bases between the two germline ends. CDR3 length equals 15 residues. Germline assignment: CDR1 SGHAT and CDR2 FQNNGV. The CDR3 DNA sequence: TGTGCCAGCAGTCCAGACGCGGGCTCCTACAATGAGCAGTTCTTC. Protein sequence: CASSPDAGSYNEQFF.

This sequence joins TRBV4-1 and TRBJ2-1, with 10 positions matching TRBD2. V shed 0 bases, J shed 8 bases, and the junction held 4 bases outside the gene matches. The germline gives CDR1 MGHRA, CDR2 YSYEKL. The CDR3 sequence is 15 residues long. DNA of the CDR3: TGCGCCAGCAGCCAAGAAAGCGGGGGGGCCGATGAGCAGTTCTTC. Translated: CASSQESGGADEQFF.

The chain couples TRBV4-1 to TRBJ2-7; TRBD2 agrees at 14 bases. Germline trimming cut 4 bases from V and 4 bases from J; bases unmatched to any gene: 6. The CDR3 is 16 amino acids. Germline V gene sequence: CDR1 MGHRA, CDR2 YSYEKL. The CDR3 DNA reads TGCGCCAGCAGCCCGTCCGGGACTAGCGGGAGTTACGAGCAGTACTTC. This gives the protein CASSPSGTSGSYEQYF.

This clone appeared once. The rearrangement uses TRBV30 and TRBJ2-7, with D possibly matching TRBD2 (8 bases). V was cut by 4 bases and J by 5 bases, with 15 bases left in between. This CDR3 comprises 13 residues. Per germline, CDR1 GTSNPN and CDR2 SVGIG (reference sequence). The CDR3 reads CAWNPGGGNEQYF. Written as DNA, the CDR3 is TGTGCCTGGAACCCGGGAGGGGGCAACGAGCAGTACTTC.

The chain has TRBV4-1 and TRBJ2-1; D is ambiguous. This CDR3 region has 12 residues. Between the trimmed V and J ends, which lost 3 bases and 7 bases, there was a span of 7 bases. Germline V gene lookup returns CDR1 MGHRA and CDR2 YSYEKL. This CDR3 reads CASSQVKNEQFF. The CDR3 DNA reads TGCGCCAGCAGCCAGGTTAAGAATGAGCAGTTCTTC.

This chain uses TRBV7-9 with TRBJ1-2; D is uncertain. This CDR3 has 15 residues. Trimming left V 2 bases short and J 0 bases short, with 10 bases between. The germline gives CDR1 SEHNR, CDR2 FQNEAQ (reference sequence). This CDR3 reads CASSLSIGTNYGYTF. CDR3 nucleotide sequence: TGTGCCAGCAGCTTATCGATAGGGACTAACTATGGCTACACCTTC.

The V call is TRBV7-9, the J call TRBJ1-2; D is undetermined. CDR3 length: 15 amino acids. The V end lost 3 bases, the J end lost 2 bases, and 13 bases lay between the germline ends. Looked up from germline, CDR1 is SEHNR and CDR2 is FQNEAQ (reference sequence). In DNA form, the CDR3 reads TGTGCCAGCAGCTTTTTTTCGGGAGGAAACTATGGCTACACCTTC. This codes for CASSFFSGGNYGYTF.

V and J are TRBV9 and TRBJ2-2; the match to TRBD1 covers 7 bases. The V segment lost 3 bases and the J segment 2 bases; nucleotides outside the gene matches: 7. This CDR3 is built from 16 residues. Looked up from germline, CDR1 is SGDLS and CDR2 is YYNGEE. The CDR3 bases are TGTGCCAGCAGCGCACAGGGGCTAGGTAACACCGGGGAGCTGTTTTTT. Translating gives CASSAQGLGNTGELFF.

J is TRBJ2-7 and V is TRBV4-3; D may correspond to TRBD1 or TRBD2 (6 bases each). The length of the CDR3 is 15 residues. Per the germline V gene, CDR1 is LGHNA and CDR2 is YSLEER. The germline V and J ends were trimmed by 1 base and 3 bases, with 13 bases remaining between them. The CDR3, as DNA: TGCGCCAGCAGCCAAGGTGTAGGGGGACTCTACGAGCAGTACTTC. Residues: CASSQGVGGLYEQYF.

The rearrangement uses TRBV6-5 and TRBJ2-7; the D is unclear. The ends were cut back, 0 bases at V and 5 bases at J, with 11 bases in the middle. This CDR3 region has 14 residues. In germline, CDR1 is MNHEY, CDR2 SVGAGI. Written as DNA, the CDR3 is TGTGCCAGCAGTTACTCCTCGGCTAGACACGAGCAGTACTTC. This sequence encodes CASSYSSARHEQYF.

This chain connects TRBV28 to TRBJ2-7; a possible D gene is TRBD1 (6 bases). V was trimmed by 1 base and J by 5 bases, leaving 9 bases between them. Germline V gene data show CDR1 as MDHEN and CDR2 as SYDVKM. This CDR3 spans 13 amino acids. CDR3: CASSLYAGDEQYF. The CDR3 nucleotides read TGTGCCAGCAGTTTATATGCAGGGGACGAGCAGTACTTC.

Only one count was recorded for this clone. The V gene is TRBV6-6, the J gene TRBJ1-2; D uncertain. From germline, CDR1 is MNHNY and CDR2 SVGAGI (reference sequence). The V end lost 2 bases, the J end lost 4 bases, and 14 bases lay between the germline ends. This CDR3 is built from 15 residues. In DNA, the CDR3 is TGTGCCAGCAGTTACGAGGACGGAACGGGCTATGGCTACACCTTC. Its protein is CASSYEDGTGYGYTF.

This chain uses TRBV2 with TRBJ2-7; 7 nucleotides align to TRBD2. The CDR3 length is 15 residues. V lost 2 bases, J lost 4 bases, and 8 bases stayed unmatched. Germline V lookup: CDR1 SNHLY, CDR2 FYNNEI. CDR3 nucleotides: TGTGCCAGCAGTGAACTAGCGGCTTGGCGGTACGAGCAGTACTTC. It yields the protein CASSELAAWRYEQYF.

V gene TRBV9 combines with J gene TRBJ2-1; TRBD2 might be the D (5 bases). The CDR3 extends over 15 amino acids. Germline loops: CDR1 SGDLS, CDR2 YYNGEE. The V end was cut by 0 bases, the J end by 4 bases, with 11 bases between. The DNA for the CDR3 is TGTGCCAGCAGCGTAGACCTAGCTGGATACAATGAGCAGTTCTTC. This sequence encodes CASSVDLAGYNEQFF. Drawing the rest from reference TRBV9 and TRBJ2-1, the complete variable domain is DSGVTQTPKHLITATGQRVTLRCSPRSGDLSVYWYQQSLDQGLQFLIQYYNGEERAKGNILERFSAQQFPDLHSELNLSSLELGDSALYFCASSVDLAGYNEQFFGPGTRLTVL.

The chain recombines TRBV9 with TRBJ2-2, with D maybe TRBD1 (6 bases). The CDR3 runs 16 residues. V lost 1 base and J 1 base, leaving 11 bases between the germline ends. From germline, CDR1 is SGDLS and CDR2 YYNGEE. The CDR3 region is CASSVPGQLNTGELFF. In DNA form, the CDR3 reads TGTGCCAGCAGCGTACCGGGACAATTGAACACCGGGGAGCTGTTTTTT.

The chain uses TRBV6-1 and TRBJ2-3; D is uncertain. V gave up 4 bases and J gave up 0 bases, with 5 bases separating them. CDR3 size: 13 residues. Germline assignment: CDR1 MNHNS and CDR2 SASEGT. The CDR3, as DNA: TGTGCCAGCAGTGCCTCTAGCACAGATACGCAGTATTTT. This sequence encodes CASSASSTDTQYF.

The chain employs TRBV6-5 and TRBJ1-2, with D hard to call. V lost 0 bases and J lost 13, with 12 bases in between. Germline values: CDR1 MNHEY, CDR2 SVGAGI. The CDR3 has 12 amino acids. CDR3 amino acids: CASSYSEGDRTF. As DNA, the CDR3 is TGTGCCAGCAGTTACTCCGAGGGAGACCGCACCTTC.

In nucleotides, the CDR3 is TGTGCCAGCAGCCGGACACGGGCAGATACGCAGTATTTT. This translates into CASSRTRADTQYF. The chain couples TRBV2 to TRBJ2-3; D is possibly TRBD1 (5 bases). With 6 bases removed from V and 4 bases from J, the gap between germline ends came to 11 bases. This CDR3 is 13 amino acids long. The V gene's germline CDR1 is SNHLY and CDR2 FYNNEI.

CDR3 region: CASSQDTGPSYEQYF. In DNA form, the CDR3 reads TGCGCCAGCAGCCAAGATACGGGACCGTCCTACGAGCAGTACTTC. The chain joins TRBV4-1 to TRBJ2-7; D is perhaps TRBD1 or TRBD2 (5 bases each). This CDR3 is 15 amino acids long. Germline V lookup: CDR1 MGHRA, CDR2 YSYEKL. Trimming left V 0 bases short and J 1 base short, with 10 bases between.

This chain links TRBV6-5 with TRBJ1-5, with no clear D. The ends were cut back, 0 bases at V and 8 bases at J, with 11 bases in the middle. The V gene's germline CDR1 is MNHEY and CDR2 SVGAGI. The CDR3 is 14 residues long. The CDR3 loop is CASSYSTNHEPQHF. Here the CDR3 DNA reads TGTGCCAGCAGTTACTCTACAAATCATGAGCCCCAGCATTTT.

The chain joins TRBV5-6 to TRBJ1-3; D gene unclear. From germline, CDR1 is SGHDT and CDR2 YYEEEE. CDR3 length: 11 residues. V was clipped by 4 bases and J by 4 bases, with 3 bases between them. The DNA for the CDR3 is TGTGCCAGCAGCCACGGAAACACCATATATTTT. It encodes CASSHGNTIYF.

The genes are TRBV10-2 and TRBJ2-7; the D is unclear. Trimming removed 2 bases at V and 1 base at J, with 12 bases between. In germline, CDR1 is WSHSY, CDR2 SAAADI. This CDR3 has 15 amino acids. The CDR3 DNA is TGCGCCAGCAGTGAGAGTCTCACTGGTTCCTACGAGCAGTACTTC. This codes for CASSESLTGSYEQYF.